A selection of T cell receptor beta chains follows, all from one sample in a study of breast tumors, draining lymph nodes, adjacent tissues. TCRdb recomputed calls from the multiplex PCR reads with MiXCR, one row per CDR3 protein. The sample has fewer than 200,000 distinct CDR3 sequences, 30% to 35% seen once. The source material was axillary lymph node tissue. These receptors were collected from a female donor with breast cancer. Some clones in this sample may be carry-over from other donors' samples. CDR3s include the opening cysteine and the closing phenylalanine or tryptophan. Each record gives: J gene, clone size, V gene, D gene, CDR3 DNA, CDR3 protein. A D gene is named only where the DNA matches it firmly. Clone size, where shown, is once, few, many, or a class for clones that have expanded.

TRBJ1-2	many	TRBV7-2	TRBD1	TGTGCCAGCAGCTTAACAGGGGGGGGTGGCCATGGCTACACCTTC	CASSLTGGGGHGYTF
TRBJ2-2	many	TRBV7-9	.	TGTGCCAGCAGTCCCCGACTTGACACCGGGGAGCTGTTTTTT	CASSPRLDTGELFF
TRBJ2-5	many	TRBV27	.	TGTGCCAGCAGTTTTATGGAGACCCAGTACTTC	CASSFMETQYF
TRBJ2-3	many	TRBV5-1	.	TGCGCCAGCAGCTCAGGGTTTGGCACAGATACGCAGTATTTT	CASSSGFGTDTQYF
TRBJ1-3	medium-sized	TRBV7-9	TRBD1	TGTGCCAGCAGCTTAGGGGGGACAGCTTCTGGAAACACCATATATTTT	CASSLGGTASGNTIYF
TRBJ1-5	many	TRBV19	TRBD1	TGTGCCAGTAGTAAGGGACAGGGGGCAGCGGGCAATCAGCCCCAGCATTTT	CASSKGQGAAGNQPQHF
TRBJ2-7	.	TRBV3-1	TRBD2	TGTGCCAGCAGCCAAGGGGGTGGACTAGCGGGAGCCGCCTACGAGCAGTACTTC	CASSQGGGLAGAAYEQYF
TRBJ2-3	many	TRBV4-2	TRBD2	TGTGCCAGCAGCCAAGATTCCGCGGGGGGGGTTCAAGATACGCAGTATTTT	CASSQDSAGGVQDTQYF
TRBJ1-5	many	TRBV7-2	.	TGTGCCAGCAGCAAACACGGGGACGGCGACAATCAGCCCCAGCATTTT	CASSKHGDGDNQPQHF
TRBJ1-2	.	TRBV6-1	.	TGTGCCAGCAGTCACCGGGGGGATGCTCTTGGCTACACCTTC	CASSHRGDALGYTF
TRBJ2-3	many	TRBV6-2/TRBV6-3	.	TGTGCCAGCACTTACCTGGATTGGAGGGGGGAGAACACAGATACGCAGTATTTT	CASTYLDWRGENTDTQYF
TRBJ1-4	many	TRBV10-1	.	TGCGCCAGCAGTGCCCGGGCCGATGAAAAACTGTTTTTT	CASSARADEKLFF
TRBJ2-3	many	TRBV9	.	TGTGCCAGCAGTGAACGACTAGGGGATACGCAGTATTTT	CASSERLGDTQYF
TRBJ1-3	medium-sized	TRBV11-2	TRBD1	TGTGCCAGCAGCTCGGACAGGGGAAACACCATATATTTT	CASSSDRGNTIYF
TRBJ2-6	.	TRBV7-9	.	TGTGCCAGCAGCCGGGCCAACGTCCTGACTTTC	CASSRANVLTF
TRBJ1-2	.	TRBV9	.	TGTGCCAGCAGGGCGGAGAACCAAGAGACCCAGACAGACGTGCCTGGCTACACCTTC	CASRAENQETQTDVPGYTF
TRBJ1-2	.	TRBV12-3/TRBV12-4	.	TGTGCCAGCAGTTTGGGGGGGGCACACTTATATGGCTACACCTTC	CASSLGGAHLYGYTF
TRBJ1-2	.	TRBV6-5	.	TGTGCCAGCAGTTACACTTCAGGGCCCCTCGGCTACACCTTC	CASSYTSGPLGYTF
TRBJ1-5	many	TRBV19	.	TGTGCCAGTAGTCGAGGGGGGCCCCAGCATTTT	CASSRGGPQHF
TRBJ1-1	few	TRBV19	.	TGTGCCAGTATCCTCAGGGGTGAAGCTTTCTTT	CASILRGEAFF
TRBJ2-6	many	TRBV9	TRBD1	TGTGCCAGCAGCTTTTGGACAGGGGTCTCTTCTGGGGCCAACGTCCTGACTTTC	CASSFWTGVSSGANVLTF
TRBJ1-3	many	TRBV18	.	TGTGCCAGCTCACCACCCCGGGGCGACTTTGGAAACACCATATATTTT	CASSPPRGDFGNTIYF
TRBJ2-7	.	TRBV14	.	TGTGCCAGCAGCCAAGAACCGGGGGCGGGGGAGCAGTCCTTC	CASSQEPGAGEQSF
TRBJ2-3	many	TRBV7-2	.	TGTGCCAGCAGCTTAGACCCACGAGCAGATACGCAGTATTTT	CASSLDPRADTQYF
TRBJ2-7	.	TRBV10-1	.	TGCGCCAGCAGTGTTGAGGCAGGACCCTACGAGCAGTACTTC	CASSVEAGPYEQYF
TRBJ1-2	many	TRBV9	.	TGTGCCAGCAGCGTAAACAGGGATCCTAACGAAGAACAATATGGCTACACCTTC	CASSVNRDPNEEQYGYTF
TRBJ2-3	many	TRBV7-9	.	TGTGCCAGCAGCTTAGGTTTCAGCGTCCCAATACCAGATACGCAGTATTTT	CASSLGFSVPIPDTQYF
TRBJ1-2	many	TRBV20-1	.	TGCAGTGCTAGCCCACTCTATGGCTACACCTTC	CSASPLYGYTF
TRBJ1-1	few	TRBV7-2	.	TGTGCCAGCAGCCCACAGGAGAACACTGAAGCTTTCTTT	CASSPQENTEAFF
TRBJ1-4	many	TRBV6-5	.	TGTGCCAGCAGTCGCGGGAAGGATTGGGAAAAACTGTTTTTT	CASSRGKDWEKLFF
TRBJ2-3	many	TRBV12-3/TRBV12-4	.	TGTGCCAGCAGTTTAGACCGGACCGTCGACAGGACAGATACGCAGTATTTT	CASSLDRTVDRTDTQYF
TRBJ2-5	many	TRBV7-6	.	TGTGCCAGCAGCTTAGATGGGGTGGGGGGTCGAGAGACCCAGTACTTC	CASSLDGVGGRETQYF
TRBJ1-2	many	TRBV6-2/TRBV6-3	TRBD1	TGTGCCAGCAAACCGGGACAGAATAACTATGGCTACACCTTC	CASKPGQNNYGYTF
TRBJ2-1	many	TRBV12-3/TRBV12-4	.	TGTGCCAGCAGTGACGCTGGGCGGTTCAATGAGCAGTTCTTC	CASSDAGRFNEQFF
TRBJ2-1	.	TRBV7-6	.	TGTGCCAGCAGCTTAGAACCTAGAGATACGGCTCAGCAGTTCTTC	CASSLEPRDTAQQFF
TRBJ2-7	many	TRBV20-1	.	TGCAGTGCCAACTTTCAAGGATCCTACGAGCAGTACTTC	CSANFQGSYEQYF
TRBJ1-6	few	TRBV18	TRBD1	TGTGCCAGCTCACCCGGGACAGGGGGCCGATCACCCCTCCACTTT	CASSPGTGGRSPLHF
TRBJ2-1	many	TRBV20-1	TRBD2	TGCAGTGCTAGCCTGGGGGGGTTCTCCTACAATGAGCAGTTCTTC	CSASLGGFSYNEQFF
TRBJ2-1	.	TRBV18	TRBD2	TGTGCCAGCTCTCTCGGGACTAGCGGGCACAATGAGCAGTTCTTC	CASSLGTSGHNEQFF
TRBJ2-1	many	TRBV7-3	TRBD2	TGTGCCAGCAGCTTAAACGGGGGGGATAGATACAATGAGCAGTTCTTC	CASSLNGGDRYNEQFF
TRBJ2-7	.	TRBV12-3/TRBV12-4	.	TGTGCCAGCAGTTGGCCAGGGTTAGACTACGAGCAGTACTTC	CASSWPGLDYEQYF
TRBJ2-1	many	TRBV11-2	TRBD2	TGTGCCAGCAGCCCGCGGGGGGGCCGAAATAATGAGCAGTTCTTC	CASSPRGGRNNEQFF
TRBJ2-2	many	TRBV6-1	.	TGTGCCAGCAGCGGTAGGGCGAACACCGGGGAGCTGTTTTTT	CASSGRANTGELFF
TRBJ2-1	many	TRBV20-1	.	TGCAGTGCCGACCCCGCTCTAGCGAGGAATGAGCAGTTCTTC	CSADPALARNEQFF
TRBJ2-3	many	TRBV20-1	TRBD2	TGCAGTGCTACGTACCGGGACTACAGCACAGATACGCAGTATTTT	CSATYRDYSTDTQYF
TRBJ1-4	.	TRBV4-2	.	TGTGCCAGCAACCCCTCATGGACTAGCGGGGCCCGGGGCGAAAAACTGTTTTTT	CASNPSWTSGARGEKLFF
TRBJ2-6	.	TRBV2	.	TGTGCCAGCAGTGAAGCGATTGGGGCCAACGTCCTGACTTTC	CASSEAIGANVLTF
TRBJ2-2	many	TRBV30	.	TGTGCCTGGAGTACCAGCCTGATCTCCGGGGAGCTGTTTTTT	CAWSTSLISGELFF
TRBJ2-2	.	TRBV15	TRBD2	TGTGCCACCAGCAGCATAAGACTAGCGGAGAGCACCGGGGAGCTGTTTTTT	CATSSIRLAESTGELFF
TRBJ2-1	many	TRBV28	TRBD1	TGTGCCAGCAGTTCCACTCGGACAGGACAAAATGAGCAGTTCTTC	CASSSTRTGQNEQFF
TRBJ2-1	few	TRBV6-5	.	TGTGCCAGCAGTCACTCTCCAAGGACAGTTGGCGATGAGCAGTTCTTC	CASSHSPRTVGDEQFF
TRBJ1-1	.	TRBV7-8	.	TGTGCCAGCAGACCTACCGAGAACACTGAAGCTTTCTTT	CASRPTENTEAFF
TRBJ2-5	.	TRBV9	.	TGTGCCGGCAGCCTCGGAGATGGGAAAGAGACCCAGTACTTC	CAGSLGDGKETQYF
TRBJ2-1	few	TRBV12-5	TRBD2	TGTGCTAGTGGTTTGTACGGGGGGGGCCGCTACAATGAGCAGTTCTTC	CASGLYGGGRYNEQFF
TRBJ1-6	many	TRBV7-9	.	TGTGCCAGCAGCTTAGTGGCAGGGTATAATTCACCCCTCCACTTT	CASSLVAGYNSPLHF
TRBJ2-5	.	TRBV6-1	.	TGTGCCAGCAGGAAGCACTCAGGCAGGGCGGGATCAGAGACCCAGTACTTC	CASRKHSGRAGSETQYF
TRBJ2-7	many	TRBV10-3	.	TGTGCCATCAGGGACCGGGACACTTCCTACGGGCAGTACTTC	CAIRDRDTSYGQYF
TRBJ1-4	many	TRBV2	TRBD1	TGTGCCAGCAGTGAATTGGGACAGAATAATGAAAAACTGTTTTTT	CASSELGQNNEKLFF
TRBJ1-1	.	TRBV12-3/TRBV12-4	.	TGTGCCAGCAGTTTACCTGCATATAGGGGGACCACTGAAGCTTTCTTT	CASSLPAYRGTTEAFF